A selection of T cell receptor beta chains follows, all from one sample in a study of T cell responses to AZD1222 COVID-19 vaccine. The repertoire was sequenced with immunoSEQ multiplex PCR; TCRdb's copy has only in-frame clones and lacks some. The repertoire has about 120,000 clones, about 85% of them found once; the top ten carry about 3%. The input for sequencing was peripheral blood, taken 28 days after the second AZD1222 dose. These receptors were taken from an adult who received the AZD1222 COVID-19 vaccine. Each CDR3 is given with its conserved first and last residue. D genes are given only for firm matches. The size field is filled for only some rows; it gives once, few, many or a size class.

V,size,J,D,CDR3,DNA
TRBV9,-,TRBJ2-1,TRBD2,CASGGSGGANEQFF,TGTGCCAGCGGCGGCAGCGGGGGGGCCAATGAGCAGTTCTTC
TRBV7-9,-,TRBJ2-2,TRBD2,CASSFGGGYTGELFF,TGTGCCAGCAGCTTTGGCGGGGGATACACCGGGGAGCTGTTTTTT
TRBV7-8,-,TRBJ1-2,-,CASSLGWTVDGYTF,TGTGCCAGCAGCTTAGGATGGACAGTAGATGGCTACACCTTC
TRBV28,-,TRBJ1-2,TRBD1,CASSFRQGAVYGYTF,TGTGCCAGCAGTTTTCGACAGGGGGCGGTCTATGGCTACACCTTC
TRBV5-1,many,TRBJ2-2,TRBD1,CASSRGQGDGTGELFF,TGCGCCAGCAGCCGTGGACAGGGGGACGGCACCGGGGAGCTGTTTTTT
TRBV5-1,-,TRBJ2-3,TRBD1,CASSLLWTGYDRNTQYF,TGCGCCAGCAGCTTGCTCTGGACAGGGTATGATCGTAATACGCAGTATTTT
TRBV25-1,-,TRBJ2-3,-,CASSDFTDTQYF,TGTGCCAGCAGTGACTTCACAGATACGCAGTATTTT
TRBV6-2/TRBV6-3,once,TRBJ1-5,-,CASSYTARNQPQHF,TGTGCCAGCAGTTATACGGCGCGGAATCAGCCCCAGCATTTT
TRBV4-3,-,TRBJ2-7,-,CASSQDGGERAYEQYF,TGCGCCAGCAGCCAAGATGGCGGGGAACGGGCCTACGAGCAGTACTTC
TRBV7-2,-,TRBJ2-3,TRBD2,CASSLTSGDTDTQYF,TGTGCCAGCAGTCTTACTAGCGGGGACACAGATACGCAGTATTTT
TRBV7-9,-,TRBJ1-6,-,CASSLGGVSSPLHF,TGTGCCAGCAGCTTAGGGGGGGTGAGTTCACCCCTCCACTTT
TRBV7-9,-,TRBJ1-1,-,CASSLGGAEAFF,TGTGCCAGCAGCTTAGGAGGGGCTGAAGCTTTCTTT
TRBV6-2/TRBV6-3,-,TRBJ1-5,TRBD1,CASSTYRGLQPQHF,TGTGCCAGCAGTACGTACAGGGGGCTTCAGCCCCAGCATTTT
TRBV29-1,-,TRBJ1-5,-,CSVVQDPNQPQHF,TGCAGCGTTGTTCAGGACCCGAATCAGCCCCAGCATTTT
TRBV7-8,-,TRBJ1-6,-,CASSLGGSSYNSPLHF,TGTGCCAGCAGCTTAGGGGGGAGCTCCTATAATTCACCCCTCCACTTT